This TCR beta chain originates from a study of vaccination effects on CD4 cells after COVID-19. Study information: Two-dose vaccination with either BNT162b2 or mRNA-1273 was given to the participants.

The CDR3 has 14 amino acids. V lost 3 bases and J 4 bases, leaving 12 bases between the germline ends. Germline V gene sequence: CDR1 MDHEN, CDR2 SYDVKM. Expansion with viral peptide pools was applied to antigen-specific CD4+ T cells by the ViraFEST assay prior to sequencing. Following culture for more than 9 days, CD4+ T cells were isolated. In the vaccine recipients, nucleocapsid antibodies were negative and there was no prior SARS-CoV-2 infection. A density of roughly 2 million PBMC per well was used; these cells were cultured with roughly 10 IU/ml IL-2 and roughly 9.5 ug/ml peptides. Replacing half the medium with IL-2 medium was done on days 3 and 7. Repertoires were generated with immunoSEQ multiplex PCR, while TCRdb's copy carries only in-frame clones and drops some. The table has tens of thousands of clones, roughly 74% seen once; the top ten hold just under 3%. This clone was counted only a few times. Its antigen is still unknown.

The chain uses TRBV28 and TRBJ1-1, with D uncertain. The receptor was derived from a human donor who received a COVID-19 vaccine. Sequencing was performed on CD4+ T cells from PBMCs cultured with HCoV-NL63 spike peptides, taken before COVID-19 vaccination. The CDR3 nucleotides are TGTGCCAGCAGTTTGCGCCCCTGGGGCACTGAAGCTTTCTTT. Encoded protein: CASSLRPWGTEAFF.